Sequencing of this TCR beta chain was carried out in a study of CD8 T cells in ankylosing spondylitis. Notes on the study in general: Disease-linked clones were CD8+ and relatively rare in peripheral blood. It was reported that disease-linked clones were significantly enriched in matched ankylosing spondylitis synovial fluid.

As to this clonotype: The antigen remains undetermined.

TCRdb ran MiXCR on the 5' RACE reads and lists one entry per CDR3 protein. In the table there are about 310,000 distinct CDR3 sequences, around 21% of which are singletons. This clonotype was sampled from a female donor with ankylosing spondylitis or in good health (not recorded which). Sequencing was done on a sample of blood, either unsorted or a sorted T cell fraction (not recorded which).

The CDR3 nucleotides read TGTGCCAGCAGCACACCGACCGGGACTAGAATCGATGAGCAGTTCTTC. It yields the protein CASSTPTGTRIDEQFF. The chain joins TRBV7-8 to TRBJ2-1; 8 bases fit TRBD2. This CDR3 is built from 16 residues. After removal of 5 bases from V and 8 bases from J, the junction contained 14 bases not matched to a gene. Germline CDR1 SGHVS, CDR2 FQNEAQ.